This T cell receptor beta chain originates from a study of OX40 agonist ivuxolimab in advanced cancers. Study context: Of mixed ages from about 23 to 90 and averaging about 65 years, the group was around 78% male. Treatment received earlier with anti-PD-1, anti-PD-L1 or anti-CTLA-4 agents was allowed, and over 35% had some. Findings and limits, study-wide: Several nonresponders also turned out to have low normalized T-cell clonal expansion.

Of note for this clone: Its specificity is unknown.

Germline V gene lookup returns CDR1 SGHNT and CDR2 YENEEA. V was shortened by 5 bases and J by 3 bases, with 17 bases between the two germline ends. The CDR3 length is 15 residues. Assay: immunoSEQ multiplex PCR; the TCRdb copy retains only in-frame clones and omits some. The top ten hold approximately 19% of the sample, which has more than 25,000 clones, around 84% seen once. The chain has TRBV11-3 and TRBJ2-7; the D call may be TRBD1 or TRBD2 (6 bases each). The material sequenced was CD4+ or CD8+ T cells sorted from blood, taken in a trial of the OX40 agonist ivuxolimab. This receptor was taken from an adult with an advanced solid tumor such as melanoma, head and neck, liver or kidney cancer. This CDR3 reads CASSKGGPTLYEQYF. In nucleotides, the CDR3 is TGTGCCAGCAGCAAAGGGGGGCCGACCCTCTACGAGCAGTACTTC.